The 28 T cell receptor beta chains below come from one sample, sequenced in a study of cytomegalovirus exposure and HLA in healthy donors. Data came from immunoSEQ multiplex PCR; TCRdb stores just in-frame clones and leaves some out. The sample contains about 57,000 clones, more than 85% of which appear only once. The sample consisted of PBMCs. The source of these receptors is a woman between 18 and 29 years old in good health and CMV-seronegative.

The chain has TRBV6-5 and TRBJ2-1; D not certain. V was shortened by 6 bases and J by 4 bases, with 7 bases between the two germline ends. The CDR3 extends over 12 amino acids. The germline V gene has CDR1 MNHEY and CDR2 SVGAGI. For the CDR3, the DNA is TGTGCCAGCAGGCAGGCTTACAATGAGCAGTTCTTC. Translating gives CASRQAYNEQFF.

The chain combines TRBV6-5 with TRBJ2-7; 7 positions match TRBD1. This CDR3 contains 16 residues. The V and J ends lost 4 bases and 3 bases, in that order; junction bases with no gene match: 12. Germline V lookup: CDR1 MNHEY, CDR2 SVGAGI. This chain's CDR3 is CASSLYPGQSVYEQYF. Written as DNA, the CDR3 is TGTGCCAGCAGTTTATACCCGGGACAGAGCGTCTACGAGCAGTACTTC.

The chain joins TRBV6-6 to TRBJ1-2; D is undetermined. The V end lost 5 bases, the J end lost 5 bases, and 12 bases lay between the germline ends. Per germline, CDR1 MNHNY and CDR2 SVGAGI (reference sequence). The CDR3 is 13 amino acids. The DNA of the CDR3 is TGTGCCAGCAGTCCCGGTAAACGGTATGGCTACACCTTC. Translation: CASSPGKRYGYTF.

Comments on this clone: Germline is not matched at one junction end, which may reflect a read error. CDR3 amino acids: CANSFVAGASLQETQYF. The CDR3 bases are TGTGCCAACAGTTTCGTAGCGGGGGCATCCCTCCAAGAGACCCAGTACTTC. The chain links TRBV27 to TRBJ2-5; 9 bases map to TRBD2. The germline CDR1 and CDR2 sequences are MNHEY and SMNVEV (reference sequence). The CDR3 contains 17 residues.

The genes are TRBV7-3 and TRBJ1-1; possibly TRBD1 for D (5 bases). This CDR3 has 13 amino acids. Trimming took off 1 base at V and 7 bases at J, with 10 bases between the two ends. Per the germline V gene, CDR1 is SGHTA and CDR2 is FQGTGA. DNA for the CDR3: TGTGCCAGCAGCTTAATGGGGGGGTATGAAGCTTTCTTT. This codes for CASSLMGGYEAFF. The full variable domain, with the rest looked up from reference TRBV7-3 and TRBJ1-1, is GAGVSQTPSNKVTEKGKYVELRCDPISGHTALYWYRQSLGQGPEFLIYFQGTGAADDSGLPNDRFFAVRPEGSVSTLKIQRTERGDSAVYLCASSLMGGYEAFFGQGTRLTVV.

V and J are TRBV11-3 and TRBJ2-1, with 12 bases matching TRBD2. The trim removed 0 bases at V and 3 bases at J, leaving 9 bases unmatched. Germline V gene sequence: CDR1 SGHNT, CDR2 YENEEA. This CDR3 has 19 amino acids. CDR3 nucleotide sequence: TGTGCCAGCAGCTTAGAGGGTGTTCTGGGACTAGCGGGCTACAATGAGCAGTTCTTC. This sequence encodes CASSLEGVLGLAGYNEQFF.

The genes are TRBV5-8 and TRBJ1-5; D ambiguous. This CDR3 spans 17 amino acids. Trimming cost V 2 bases and J 6 bases, with 21 bases left between them. In germline, CDR1 is SGHTS, CDR2 YDEGEE. The CDR3 coding sequence is TGTGCCAGCAGCTTAGCGGTGGGGAGCCCCCCGGGTCAGCCCCAGCATTTT. Translating gives CASSLAVGSPPGQPQHF.

The chain uses TRBV6-5 and TRBJ2-1, with TRBD2 matching 9 bases. CDR3 size: 14 residues. The germline V gene has CDR1 MNHEY and CDR2 SVGAGI. V lost 0 bases, J lost 6 bases, and 0 bases stayed unmatched. Here the CDR3 DNA reads TGTGCCAGCAGTTACTCACTAGCGGGCAATGAGCAGTTCTTC. Residues: CASSYSLAGNEQFF.

The rearrangement uses TRBV21-1 and TRBJ2-2; the D call TRBD2 from the table was never checked on the DNA. TRBV21-1 is a pseudogene locus. The length of the CDR3 is 17 residues. The CDR3 reads CASSDRTQNLLTGELFF. CDR3 in DNA: TGTGCCAGCAGCGACCGGACTCAGAACTTATTGACCGGGGAGCTGTTTTTT.

The chain combines TRBV9 with TRBJ1-1, with D possibly matching TRBD1 (5 bases). Trimming took off 4 bases at V and 1 base at J, with 11 bases between the two ends. Per the germline V gene, CDR1 is SGDLS and CDR2 is YYNGEE. CDR3 size: 14 residues. CDR3 residues: CASSLGGGNTEAFF. Here the CDR3 DNA reads TGTGCCAGCAGCCTCGGGGGAGGGAACACTGAAGCTTTCTTT.

V usage is TRBV5-4 and J usage is TRBJ2-7; possible D gene TRBD1, 5 bases. Trimming shortened V by 3 bases and J by 11 bases, and 18 bases separated the two germline ends. The CDR3 extends over 13 amino acids. Germline V gives CDR1 SGHNT, CDR2 YYREEE (reference sequence). CDR3 sequence (DNA): TGTGCCAGCAGCTCGGACAATCGTGAGGCGAAGTACTTC. Translated, it gives CASSSDNREAKYF.

The chain uses TRBV13 and TRBJ1-6; possible D gene TRBD1, 5 bases. The CDR3 extends over 20 amino acids. CDR1 and CDR2 from the germline V gene are PRHDT and FYEKMQ (reference sequence). With 0 bases removed from V and 1 base from J, the gap between germline ends came to 19 bases. This CDR3 is CASSLGMRQGGRSYNSPLHF. The CDR3, as DNA: TGTGCCAGCAGCTTAGGCATGAGGCAGGGTGGGAGGTCCTATAATTCACCCCTCCACTTT.

The chain recombines TRBV29-1 with TRBJ1-2; 9 nucleotides agree with TRBD1. The CDR3 runs 16 residues. The V gene end was trimmed by 4 bases and the J gene end by 4 bases; junction bases not matched to a gene: 13. From germline, CDR1 is SQVTM and CDR2 ANQGSEA. The CDR3 is CSVVLIAGQGIYGYTF. The CDR3 bases are TGCAGCGTTGTCCTAATCGCCGGACAGGGGATCTATGGCTACACCTTC.

The V and J genes are TRBV2 and TRBJ1-1, with a tentative D call TRBD1 (5 bases). Trimming stripped 5 bases from V and 3 bases from J, with 13 bases between. Per germline, CDR1 SNHLY and CDR2 FYNNEI. The CDR3 consists of 14 residues. The CDR3 coding sequence is TGTGCCAGCAGTCTAACAGGTTTCGACACTGAAGCTTTCTTT. Protein sequence: CASSLTGFDTEAFF.

The rearrangement joins TRBV11-3 to TRBJ2-1, with D unresolved. Trimming shortened V by 3 bases and J by 6 bases, and 6 bases separated the two germline ends. The V gene's germline CDR1 is SGHNT and CDR2 YENEEA. The CDR3 contains 12 residues. CDR3 loop: CASSLASNEQFF. The CDR3 bases are TGTGCCAGCAGCTTGGCTAGCAATGAGCAGTTCTTC.

V is TRBV4-1 and J is TRBJ1-3, with 10 bases that match TRBD1. The trim removed 4 bases at V and 4 bases at J, leaving 7 bases unmatched. CDR3 length: 16 residues. Germline values: CDR1 MGHRA, CDR2 YSYEKL. Here the CDR3 reads CASSRLSGQGGNTIYF. For the CDR3, the DNA is TGCGCCAGCAGCCGCCTATCGGGACAGGGGGGAAACACCATATATTTT.

The CDR3, as DNA: TGTGCCAGCAGCTTGACAGGCGGGTACGAGCAGTACGTC. Translating it yields CASSLTGGYEQYV. V and J are TRBV7-9 and TRBJ2-7; tentative D call: TRBD1 (6 bases). Germline values: CDR1 SEHNR, CDR2 FQNEAQ (reference sequence). The CDR3 spans 13 residues. V dropped 3 bases and J dropped 4 bases, with 10 bases sitting between them.

The J gene is TRBJ1-2, the V gene TRBV5-4; perhaps TRBD1 as D (6 bases). Germline V gene sequence: CDR1 SGHNT, CDR2 YYREEE (reference sequence). This CDR3 is built from 13 residues. Trimming took off 4 bases at V and 7 bases at J, with 14 bases between the two ends. This CDR3 is CASSRNRDTGYTF. CDR3 DNA: TGTGCCAGCAGCAGAAACAGGGATACTGGCTACACCTTC.

This chain joins TRBV5-1 and TRBJ1-3; TRBD1 matches at 10 bases. Germline CDR1 is SGHRS and CDR2 is YFSETQ. The CDR3 is 17 amino acids. The V and J ends lost 2 bases and 4 bases, in that order; junction bases with no gene match: 9. The CDR3: CASSFAGTGVSGNTIYF. CDR3 nucleotide sequence: TGCGCCAGCAGCTTCGCCGGGACAGGGGTATCAGGAAACACCATATATTTT.

This clone is hyperexpanded (1% or more) within its sample. DNA for the CDR3: TGTGCCAGCACCGACTCGGGAGGGGATAATTCACCCCTCCACTTT. Its translation is CASTDSGGDNSPLHF. This rearrangement joins TRBV2 to TRBJ1-6, with a possible D match to TRBD1 (5 bases). V was trimmed by 7 bases and J by 5 bases, leaving 15 bases between them. The germline CDR1 and CDR2 sequences are SNHLY and FYNNEI. This CDR3 region has 15 residues.

The chain couples TRBV18 to TRBJ1-1, with a weak D call TRBD1 (5 bases). Trimming left V 4 bases short and J 4 bases short, with 19 bases between. Germline assignment: CDR1 KGHSH and CDR2 LQKENI. The CDR3 loop spans 16 amino acids. CDR3 DNA: TGTGCCAGCTCACGAGGTGACAGTCCATGGGGCACTGAAGCTTTCTTT. Protein product: CASSRGDSPWGTEAFF.

The V gene is TRBV19, the J gene TRBJ2-3; 7 nucleotides align to TRBD2. J gave up 1 base and V 3 bases, and 4 bases lay outside the gene matches. The CDR3 loop spans 15 amino acids. Germline V gene data show CDR1 as LNHDA and CDR2 as SQIVND (reference sequence). In nucleotides, the CDR3 is TGTGCCAGTAGTATGGGTCTAGCGGGCACAGATACGCAGTATTTT. Amino acid sequence: CASSMGLAGTDTQYF.

V and J are TRBV29-1 and TRBJ2-2; TRBD1 aligns across 7 bases. This CDR3 region has 13 residues. The germline V gene encodes CDR1 SQVTM and CDR2 ANQGSEA. The V segment lost 7 bases and the J segment 0 bases; nucleotides outside the gene matches: 2. For the CDR3, the DNA is TGCAGCGCCGGGACAGCGAACACCGGGGAGCTGTTTTTT. Protein product: CSAGTANTGELFF.

J is TRBJ1-3 and V is TRBV5-1, with TRBD1 matching over 7 bases. The V and J ends lost 2 bases and 0 bases, in that order; junction bases with no gene match: 2. Germline loops: CDR1 SGHRS, CDR2 YFSETQ. The length of the CDR3 is 15 residues. CDR3 DNA sequence: TGCGCCAGCAGCTTCACAGGGGCCTCTGGAAACACCATATATTTT. Translating gives CASSFTGASGNTIYF.

The rearrangement uses TRBV5-1 and TRBJ1-4; 10 nucleotides line up with TRBD1. Germline values: CDR1 SGHRS, CDR2 YFSETQ. This CDR3 is 14 amino acids long. V lost 2 bases and J lost 7; bases outside the gene matches: 2. The CDR3 loop reads CASSFRDRGEKLFF. CDR3 in DNA: TGCGCCAGCAGCTTCCGGGACAGGGGTGAAAAACTGTTTTTT.

V and J are TRBV7-9 and TRBJ2-3; D perhaps matches TRBD1 (6 bases). This CDR3 spans 14 amino acids. Germline V lookup: CDR1 SEHNR, CDR2 FQNEAQ (reference sequence). Between the trimmed V and J ends, which lost 2 bases and 4 bases, there was a span of 10 bases. In DNA form, the CDR3 reads TGTGCCAGCAGCTTAATCAGGGGTGCAGATACGCAGTATTTT. This gives the protein CASSLIRGADTQYF.

The V and J genes are TRBV19 and TRBJ2-1; no reliable D call. Trimming removed 4 bases from V and 0 bases from J, with 16 bases in between. This CDR3 spans 17 amino acids. Per the germline V gene, CDR1 is LNHDA and CDR2 is SQIVND (reference sequence). The CDR3 DNA follows: TGTGCCAGTAGTACCTCGTTGAGCGCGGCCTCCTACAATGAGCAGTTCTTC. Translated: CASSTSLSAASYNEQFF.

The J gene is TRBJ1-4, the V gene TRBV2; tentatively, D is TRBD1 (5 bases). The CDR3 sequence is 16 residues long. The germline V gene encodes CDR1 SNHLY and CDR2 FYNNEI. The V end lost 3 bases, the J end lost 0 bases, and 11 bases lay between the germline ends. CDR3 DNA: TGTGCCAGCAGTGACGACAGCCTTACAACTAATGAAAAACTGTTTTTT. Encoded protein: CASSDDSLTTNEKLFF.